The present T cell receptor beta chain was sequenced within a study of blood T cell repertoires in COVID-19. The CDR3 covers 18 residues. V lost 6 bases, J lost 4 bases, and 21 bases stayed unmatched. CDR1 and CDR2 from the germline V gene are SGHRS and YFSETQ. Profiling relied on immunoSEQ multiplex PCR, and the TCRdb table lists in-frame clones only, not all of them. This table holds 100,000 to 150,000 clones, about 88% found once. The V and J genes are TRBV5-1 and TRBJ1-2; 7 bases are a match to TRBD1. Material: peripheral blood. This TCR came from a woman over 75 with acute or convalescent COVID-19. CDR3 sequence (DNA): TGCGCCAGCACCCCCGCCCCGAATACAGGGGTCAGTAGCTATGGCTACACCTTC. It codes for CASTPAPNTGVSSYGYTF.